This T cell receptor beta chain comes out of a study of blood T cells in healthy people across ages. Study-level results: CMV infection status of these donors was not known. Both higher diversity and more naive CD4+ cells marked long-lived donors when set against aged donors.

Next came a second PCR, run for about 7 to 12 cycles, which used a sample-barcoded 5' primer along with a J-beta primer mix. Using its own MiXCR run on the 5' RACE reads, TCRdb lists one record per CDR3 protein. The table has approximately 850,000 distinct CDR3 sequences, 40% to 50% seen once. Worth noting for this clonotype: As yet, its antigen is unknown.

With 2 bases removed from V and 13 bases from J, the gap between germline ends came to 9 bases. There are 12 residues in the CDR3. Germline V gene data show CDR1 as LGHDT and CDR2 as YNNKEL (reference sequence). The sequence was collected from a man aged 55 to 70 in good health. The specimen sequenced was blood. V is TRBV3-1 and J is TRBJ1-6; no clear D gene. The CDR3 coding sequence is TGTGCCAGCAGCCAACCCAGAACGCCCCTCCACTTT. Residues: CASSQPRTPLHF.